What follows is one T cell receptor beta chain and its context. The antigen remains unidentified. The CDR3 spans 12 residues. Trimming took 3 bases from V and 7 from J, leaving 7 bases between them. The germline V gene encodes CDR1 MNHEY and CDR2 SMNVEV (reference sequence). This sample was taken from a study of shared clonotypes between healthy human individuals. Overall study context: CD8 memory received one plate per donor, CD8 naive two, CD4 memory three and CD4 naive three.

The material for each subset, its genomic DNA, was split evenly across several immunoSEQ plates. Using immunoSEQ multiplex PCR, the repertoire was profiled, and TCRdb retains in-frame clones only, with some absent. The repertoire has roughly 2 million clones, approximately 96% of them found once; the top ten carry 0.1% to 0.15%. Findings of the study overall: Limited genetic and exposure-history diversity came from having few donors. Depth of sequencing was expected to influence donor clonotype sharing.

The sequence derives from a man younger than 35 in good health. J is TRBJ1-5 and V is TRBV27; D not resolved. Input material: naive CD4+ T cells sorted from blood. Subset in this sample: CD45RA+ positively selected. The DNA for the CDR3 is TGTGCCAGCAGTTTGGCCAACCAGCCCCAGCATTTT. It codes for CASSLANQPQHF.